The 8 T cell receptor beta chains reported below all come from one sample, sequenced in a study of CD8+CD57+ T cells in acquired aplastic anemia. Sequencing involved patients with CD8+CD57+ cell expansion previously shown by flow cytometry. CDR3 and TCR beta VDJ profiling relied on a genomic DNA template. TCRdb reanalysed the reads using MiXCR and keeps one entry per CDR3 protein. The repertoire holds around 150,000 distinct CDR3 sequences, with 70% to 80% as singletons. Sequenced material: sorted CD4+, CD8+, or CD8+CD57+ T cells (not recorded which) from PBMCs. The receptors were sampled from a human donor with aplastic anemia.

This clonotype has just one count. J is TRBJ1-5 and V is TRBV29-1; D is ambiguous. V dropped 6 bases and J dropped 0 bases, with 15 bases sitting between them. Germline V gene data show CDR1 as SQVTM and CDR2 as ANQGSEA. This CDR3 has 15 residues. The CDR3, as DNA: TGCAGCGTGAGCCGACACCTCTATAGCAATCAGCCCCAGCATTTT. This gives the protein CSVSRHLYSNQPQHF.

The CDR3 coding sequence is TGTGCCACCAGCAGGGCTCGACAGGGGCCCACTGAAGCTTTCTTT. Amino acids: CATSRARQGPTEAFF. The chain carries TRBV15 and TRBJ1-1; TRBD1 agrees at 8 bases. J gave up 4 bases and V 3 bases, and 7 bases lay outside the gene matches. The germline V gene encodes CDR1 LNHNV and CDR2 YYDKDF (reference sequence). The CDR3 sequence is 15 residues long.

Only a few counts were recorded for this clonotype. This chain connects TRBV9 to TRBJ2-1; unclear D gene. Trimming pared 0 bases from V and 6 bases from J, leaving 10 bases between. CDR3 size: 14 residues. Per germline, CDR1 SGDLS and CDR2 YYNGEE. The CDR3 nucleotides are TGTGCCAGCAGCGTAGGTGGTAGCAGCAATGAGCAGTTCTTC. Its protein product is CASSVGGSSNEQFF. Full variable domain (outside the CDR3, taken from reference TRBV9 and TRBJ2-1): DSGVTQTPKHLITATGQRVTLRCSPRSGDLSVYWYQQSLDQGLQFLIQYYNGEERAKGNILERFSAQQFPDLHSELNLSSLELGDSALYFCASSVGGSSNEQFFGPGTRLTVL.

This clonotype was observed a few times. One end of the junction fails to match germline, which may point to a read error. The chain carries TRBV7-7 and TRBJ2-5; the D gene could be TRBD1 or TRBD2 (6 bases each). There are 13 residues in the CDR3. Per the germline V gene, CDR1 is SSHAT and CDR2 is FNYEAQ (reference sequence). CDR3 region: CASSLGGPETQYF. The CDR3 nucleotides are TGTGCTAGCAGCTTGGGGGGCCCGGAGACCCAGTACTTC.

A single count supports this clonotype. The V and J genes are TRBV9 and TRBJ1-1; 7 nucleotides align to TRBD1. CDR1 is SGDLS, CDR2 YYNGEE, per germline. The CDR3 is made up of 14 amino acids. Trimming took 4 bases from V and 2 from J; bases not matched to a gene: 5. CDR3: CASSLGQNNTEAFF. CDR3 sequence (DNA): TGTGCCAGCAGCTTGGGACAGAATAACACTGAAGCTTTCTTT.

CDR3 protein: CATHRTRNTEAFF. The CDR3 nucleotides are TGTGCCACTCACCGGACGCGTAACACTGAAGCTTTCTTT. The rearrangement uses TRBV7-9 and TRBJ1-1, with D hard to call. V lost 10 bases to trimming and J lost 2 bases, with 14 bases between them. CDR1 is SEHNR, CDR2 FQNEAQ, per germline (reference sequence). CDR3 size: 13 residues.

The chain employs TRBV10-3 and TRBJ2-7; a possible D gene is TRBD2 (6 bases). The CDR3 spans 13 residues. V lost 4 bases and J 0 bases, leaving 7 bases between the germline ends. The germline V gene has CDR1 ENHRY and CDR2 SYGVKD. CDR3 sequence (DNA): TGTGCCATCAGTGGGGACTTCTCCTACGAGCAGTACTTC. The encoded protein is CAISGDFSYEQYF.

This clonotype was recorded once. The chain has TRBV20-1 and TRBJ2-2; possibly TRBD1 for D (6 bases). Trimming removed 6 bases from V and 3 bases from J, with 8 bases in between. The germline V gene has CDR1 DFQATT and CDR2 SNEGSKA (reference sequence). There are 12 residues in the CDR3. CDR3 residues: CSAHRDTGELFF. For the CDR3, the DNA is TGCAGTGCGCACAGGGACACCGGGGAGCTGTTTTTT.